This passage covers 31 T cell receptor beta chains from one sample sequenced in a study of shared clonotypes between healthy human individuals (dated by TCRdb to 2020 to 2022). Library generation was performed with the immunoSEQ multiplex PCR assay. TCRdb's version of the immuneACCESS table is confined to in-frame rearrangements and falls short of the full clone set. An unresolved V gene accounts for under half of the shortfall where checked; the remainder is of unknown origin. The sample contains some 2,400,000 clones, around 95% of them found a single time. In total, the top ten clones hold approximately 0.13% of the sample. The sample taken for sequencing was naive CD4+ T cells sorted from blood. This sample's cell subset or site label indicates: CD45RA+ positively selected. Every receptor here comes from a man in his late teens or twenties in good health.

Comment on this clone: Other DNA sequences from this sample encode an identical CDR3 as well. The chain is built from TRBV5-6 and TRBJ2-7; D gene unclear. The V end was cut by 2 bases, the J end by 0 bases, with 3 bases between. The CDR3 is 12 residues long. The V gene's germline CDR1 is SGHDT and CDR2 YYEEEE. CDR3 sequence reads: CASSFTSYEQYF. The CDR3 nucleotides read TGTGCCAGCAGCTTTACCTCCTACGAGCAGTACTTC.

The chain carries TRBV28 and TRBJ2-3, with 7 positions matching TRBD2. Looked up from germline, CDR1 is MDHEN and CDR2 is SYDVKM. J gave up 3 bases and V 4 bases, and 13 bases lay outside the gene matches. The CDR3 extends over 17 amino acids. CDR3 nucleotides: TGTGCCAGCAGTTCCGAAGGCGGGGGAATGCGGACAGATACGCAGTATTTT. It translates to CASSSEGGGMRTDTQYF.

The chain couples TRBV19 to TRBJ1-3; D is undetermined. The CDR3 is 14 amino acids. V dropped 5 bases and J dropped 0 bases, with 8 bases sitting between them. The germline CDR1 and CDR2 sequences are LNHDA and SQIVND (reference sequence). The CDR3 protein is CASSGSASGNTIYF. The CDR3 DNA is TGTGCCAGTAGTGGGAGTGCCTCTGGAAACACCATATATTTT. Full variable domain (remainder filled in from reference TRBV19 and TRBJ1-3): DGGITQSPKYLFRKEGQNVTLSCEQNLNHDAMYWYRQDPGQGLRLIYYSQIVNDFQKGDIAEGYSVSREKKESFPLTVTSAQKNPTAFYLCASSGSASGNTIYFGEGSWLTVV.

The V call is TRBV5-3, the J call TRBJ2-2, with D perhaps assigned TRBD1 or TRBD2 (5 bases each). TRBV5-3 is classed as an ORF, of uncertain function. This CDR3 has 14 amino acids. V dropped 3 bases and J dropped 7 bases, with 13 bases sitting between them. CDR3 in amino acids: CARSWDRCGGELFF. As DNA, the CDR3 is TGTGCCAGAAGCTGGGACCGGTGCGGCGGGGAGCTGTTTTTT.

This chain joins TRBV5-6 and TRBJ2-2, with D possibly being TRBD2 (6 bases). Germline V gene data show CDR1 as SGHDT and CDR2 as YYEEEE. The CDR3 spans 15 residues. Trimming removed 5 bases from V and 4 bases from J, with 15 bases in between. Written as DNA, the CDR3 is TGTGCCAGCAGGCAGCCGGGGGAAGGCACCGGGGAGCTGTTTTTT. Translated: CASRQPGEGTGELFF. Complete variable domain (other parts from reference TRBV5-6 and TRBJ2-2): DAGVTQSPTHLIKTRGQQVTLRCSPKSGHDTVSWYQQALGQGPQFIFQYYEEEERQRGNFPDRFSGHQFPNYSSELNVNALLLGDSALYLCASRQPGEGTGELFFGEGSRLTVL.

The J gene is TRBJ2-6, the V gene TRBV7-2; D ambiguous. Per the germline V gene, CDR1 is SGHTA and CDR2 is FQGNSA. V was shortened by 7 bases and J by 4 bases, with 5 bases between the two germline ends. The CDR3 is made up of 12 amino acids. This CDR3 is CASTVGANVLTF. The CDR3 DNA follows: TGTGCCAGCACTGTCGGGGCCAACGTCCTGACTTTC.

The chain carries TRBV6-1 and TRBJ2-1; 10 bases fit TRBD2. This CDR3 region has 14 residues. Germline assignment: CDR1 MNHNS and CDR2 SASEGT. Trimming removed 6 bases from V and 5 bases from J; junction bases left unmatched: 4. This chain's CDR3 is CASRGTSAHNEQFF. Here the CDR3 DNA reads TGTGCCAGCAGGGGGACTAGCGCCCACAATGAGCAGTTCTTC.

The chain combines TRBV5-6 with TRBJ1-1; no firm D call. V was clipped by 4 bases and J by 1 base, with 14 bases between them. The CDR3 is 15 amino acids. Germline loops: CDR1 SGHDT, CDR2 YYEEEE. The CDR3 region has the DNA TGTGCCAGCAGCACACCGACGGACGGGAACACTGAAGCTTTCTTT. It translates to CASSTPTDGNTEAFF.

CDR3 coding DNA: TGTGCCAGCAGGACATCACTAGTTTCCTACGAGCAGTACTTC. Translation gives CASRTSLVSYEQYF. V gene TRBV6-6 combines with J gene TRBJ2-7; possible D gene TRBD2, 5 bases. There are 14 residues in the CDR3. V was shortened by 6 bases and J by 1 base, with 13 bases between the two germline ends. Germline loops: CDR1 MNHNY, CDR2 SVGAGI (reference sequence).

The CDR3 DNA reads TGTGCCAGCAGTGTAAGGGGGGCAGGGCTCACAGATACGCAGTATTTT. Translated, it gives CASSVRGAGLTDTQYF. The chain links TRBV6-1 to TRBJ2-3; D is possibly TRBD1 or TRBD2 (6 bases each). The CDR3 has 16 amino acids. Trimming pared 4 bases from V and 2 bases from J, leaving 16 bases between. Germline V gives CDR1 MNHNS, CDR2 SASEGT.

This rearrangement joins TRBV19 to TRBJ1-4; D not certain. The ends were cut back, 7 bases at V and 4 bases at J, with 16 bases in the middle. The CDR3 spans 15 residues. CDR1 and CDR2 from the germline V gene are LNHDA and SQIVND (reference sequence). CDR3 in amino acids: CASTQLRGFNEKLFF. The CDR3 nucleotides read TGTGCCAGTACCCAGCTGAGAGGGTTTAATGAAAAACTGTTTTTT. Filled out from reference TRBV19 and TRBJ1-4, the complete variable domain reads DGGITQSPKYLFRKEGQNVTLSCEQNLNHDAMYWYRQDPGQGLRLIYYSQIVNDFQKGDIAEGYSVSREKKESFPLTVTSAQKNPTAFYLCASTQLRGFNEKLFFGSGTQLSVL.

This clone was observed once. V and J are TRBV7-2 and TRBJ1-2; 8 nucleotides match TRBD1. There are 15 residues in the CDR3. Germline loops: CDR1 SGHTA, CDR2 FQGNSA. The trim removed 1 base at V and 5 bases at J, leaving 6 bases unmatched. The CDR3 region has the DNA TGTGCCAGCAGCTTAGGACAGGGGATTGGGTATGGCTACACCTTC. Translating gives CASSLGQGIGYGYTF.

J is TRBJ2-5 and V is TRBV11-3; TRBD2 matches 13 bases. There are 18 residues in the CDR3. Germline loops: CDR1 SGHNT, CDR2 YENEEA. Germline trimming cut 0 bases from V and 3 bases from J; bases unmatched to any gene: 7. The CDR3 here is CASSLDPGLAGVKETQYF. The DNA for the CDR3 is TGTGCCAGCAGCTTAGATCCCGGACTAGCGGGAGTTAAAGAGACCCAGTACTTC.

The J gene is TRBJ2-5, the V gene TRBV7-9; TRBD2 agrees at 7 bases. The CDR3 sequence is 16 residues long. Germline V gives CDR1 SEHNR, CDR2 FQNEAQ (reference sequence). V lost 5 bases to trimming and J lost 1 base; unmatched junction nucleotides: 10. CDR3 amino acids: CASSLGGGGGQETQYF. The CDR3 nucleotides read TGTGCCAGCAGCCTAGGCGGCGGGGGTGGCCAAGAGACCCAGTACTTC.

The rearrangement links TRBV5-6 to TRBJ2-6, with a tentative D call TRBD1 (6 bases). The V end lost 4 bases, the J end lost 0 bases, and 11 bases lay between the germline ends. In germline, CDR1 is SGHDT, CDR2 YYEEEE. The CDR3 has 16 residues. The CDR3 DNA reads TGTGCCAGCAGCCCCGACAGGTACTCTGGGGCCAACGTCCTGACTTTC. Its protein product is CASSPDRYSGANVLTF.

The chain links TRBV2 to TRBJ1-1; TRBD1 agrees at 7 bases. There are 15 residues in the CDR3. Unmatched junction bases numbered 8, after V lost 6 bases and J lost 1 base. From germline, CDR1 is SNHLY and CDR2 FYNNEI. CDR3 DNA sequence: TGTGCCAGCAGAGGTAGACAGGGACCGAACACTGAAGCTTTCTTT. Translation: CASRGRQGPNTEAFF.

With regard to this clone: Within the sample, other DNA sequences also encode this same CDR3. The chain carries TRBV2 and TRBJ2-2; D may be TRBD1 or TRBD2 (5 bases each). CDR1 and CDR2 from the germline V gene are SNHLY and FYNNEI. Trimming stripped 6 bases from V and 1 base from J, with 9 bases between. The CDR3 runs 14 residues. This CDR3 is CASRGTLNTGELFF. Written as DNA, the CDR3 is TGTGCCAGCAGAGGGACCTTGAACACCGGGGAGCTGTTTTTT.

The chain carries TRBV19 and TRBJ2-3, with a tentative D call TRBD1 (6 bases). In germline, CDR1 is LNHDA, CDR2 SQIVND (reference sequence). The CDR3 has 14 amino acids. Trimming left V 6 bases short and J 1 base short, with 11 bases between. The CDR3 DNA sequence: TGTGCCAGTAGGACAGGAGGTGGCACAGATACGCAGTATTTT. This gives the protein CASRTGGGTDTQYF.

This chain links TRBV5-6 with TRBJ2-5; D remains ambiguous. The CDR3 consists of 13 residues. The V gene lost 1 base and the J gene lost 7 bases, with 11 bases spanning the gap. The germline gives CDR1 SGHDT, CDR2 YYEEEE. CDR3: CASSLWPIGTQYF. In nucleotides, the CDR3 is TGTGCCAGCAGCTTGTGGCCAATCGGGACCCAGTACTTC.

The gene calls are TRBV19 and TRBJ2-3, with D possibly matching TRBD1 (5 bases). Germline lookup yields CDR1 LNHDA and CDR2 SQIVND (reference sequence). This CDR3 has 15 amino acids. V lost 3 bases and J 1 base, leaving 11 bases between the germline ends. The CDR3 coding sequence is TGTGCCAGTAGTATGGGGCCCCCCGGCACAGATACGCAGTATTTT. Translating it yields CASSMGPPGTDTQYF.

The J gene is TRBJ2-5, the V gene TRBV6-6; 11 bases are shared with TRBD2. The CDR3 has 15 residues. V shed 8 bases, J shed 5 bases, and the junction held 10 bases outside the gene matches. Germline CDR1 MNHNY, CDR2 SVGAGI (reference sequence). CDR3 nucleotides: TGTGCCAGCCTCGGTAGCGGGGGGGCTTGGGAGACCCAGTACTTC. Its protein product is CASLGSGGAWETQYF.

This clone was seen a single time. The V call is TRBV5-6, the J call TRBJ1-6, with D unresolved. CDR3 length equals 16 residues. Trimming removed 4 bases at V and 5 bases at J, with 16 bases between. CDR1 and CDR2 from the germline V gene are SGHDT and YYEEEE. CDR3 residues: CASSPAGTVDNSPLHF. CDR3 sequence (DNA): TGTGCCAGCAGCCCCGCCGGAACAGTCGATAATTCACCCCTCCACTTT.

This chain uses TRBV6-1 with TRBJ2-4; 7 positions agree with TRBD1. CDR1 is MNHNS, CDR2 SASEGT, per germline. The CDR3 sequence is 14 residues long. V was clipped by 8 bases and J by 6 bases; unmatched bases: 10. The CDR3 nucleotides are TGTGCCAGCGCGAAACAGGGGTGGGGAAACATTCAGTACTTC. Protein: CASAKQGWGNIQYF.

This clone was observed a single time. This chain uses TRBV9 with TRBJ2-7; TRBD1 matches 7 bases. Per the germline V gene, CDR1 is SGDLS and CDR2 is YYNGEE. The V gene end was trimmed by 2 bases and the J gene end by 1 base; junction bases not matched to a gene: 3. CDR3 length equals 14 residues. The CDR3 reads CASSVETGSYEQYF. The DNA for the CDR3 is TGTGCCAGCAGCGTTGAGACAGGGTCCTACGAGCAGTACTTC.

A remark on this clone: Other DNA variants within this sample encode the same CDR3. The DNA for the CDR3 is TGTGCCAGCTCACCAACAGGGGGACCGAACACTGAAGCTTTCTTT. It encodes CASSPTGGPNTEAFF. The chain recombines TRBV18 with TRBJ1-1; 8 bases agree with TRBD1. Looked up from germline, CDR1 is KGHSH and CDR2 is LQKENI. Losses at the gene ends were 2 bases for V and 1 base for J; bases not matched to a gene: 3. The length of the CDR3 is 15 residues. Looking up the rest from reference TRBV18 and TRBJ1-1 gives the full variable domain: NAGVMQNPRHLVRRRGQEARLRCSPMKGHSHVYWYRQLPEEGLKFMVYLQKENIIDESGMPKERFSAEFPKEGPSILRIQQVVRGDSAAYFCASSPTGGPNTEAFFGQGTRLTVV.

The rearrangement joins TRBV29-1 to TRBJ1-4; D is possibly TRBD1 (6 bases). The germline V gene encodes CDR1 SQVTM and CDR2 ANQGSEA. Trimming removed 7 bases at V and 5 bases at J, with 14 bases between. The CDR3 consists of 13 residues. The CDR3 reads CSAEDRQNEKLFF. Here the CDR3 DNA reads TGCAGCGCCGAGGACAGACAGAATGAAAAACTGTTTTTT.

The J gene is TRBJ1-2, the V gene TRBV7-2, with 11 bases identical to TRBD1. This CDR3 is 15 amino acids long. V shed 3 bases, J shed 7 bases, and the junction held 7 bases outside the gene matches. Germline V gene sequence: CDR1 SGHTA, CDR2 FQGNSA. The CDR3 protein is CASSLGQGVLGGYTF. The CDR3 DNA is TGTGCCAGCAGCTTGGGACAGGGGGTCTTGGGTGGCTACACCTTC. The whole variable domain, remainder taken from reference TRBV7-2 and TRBJ1-2, is GAGVSQSPSNKVTEKGKDVELRCDPISGHTALYWYRQSLGQGLEFLIYFQGNSAPDKSGLPSDRFSAERTGGSVSTLTIQRTQQEDSAVYLCASSLGQGVLGGYTFGSGTRLTVV.

V gene TRBV5-6 combines with J gene TRBJ1-2; D uncertain. Trimming removed 3 bases from V and 8 bases from J, with 11 bases in between. Germline CDR1 reads SGHDT; CDR2 reads YYEEEE. This CDR3 has 12 residues. DNA of the CDR3: TGTGCCAGCAGCTCCGGAGGGATCGGCTACACCTTC. This codes for CASSSGGIGYTF.

Worth noting for this clone: The sample holds other DNA sequences that translate to the same CDR3. The chain links TRBV30 to TRBJ2-5; TRBD2 is a possible D gene (6 bases). This CDR3 has 13 residues. Trimming shortened V by 0 bases and J by 5 bases, and 10 bases separated the two germline ends. In germline, CDR1 is GTSNPN, CDR2 SVGIG (reference sequence). The CDR3 is CAWSVRRGETQYF. CDR3 bases: TGTGCCTGGAGTGTACGGAGGGGTGAGACCCAGTACTTC.

In its sample, this clone was seen a few times. The sample has other DNA sequences that encode this CDR3 too. The gene calls are TRBV14 and TRBJ1-2, with 7 bases matching TRBD1. Germline V gives CDR1 SGHDN, CDR2 FVKESK. Trimming at V came to 3 bases and at J to 2 bases, leaving 0 bases not matched to a gene. The CDR3 is made up of 13 amino acids. CDR3 DNA: TGTGCCAGCAGCCAGGGACAGAACTATGGCTACACCTTC. The encoded protein is CASSQGQNYGYTF.

The gene calls are TRBV7-8 and TRBJ1-2, with D possibly matching TRBD1 (6 bases). Germline CDR1 SGHVS, CDR2 FQNEAQ. The V and J ends lost 5 bases and 8 bases respectively, with 18 bases between them. The CDR3 loop spans 14 amino acids. The CDR3 here is CASSLPGAGEGYTF. DNA of the CDR3: TGTGCCAGCAGCCTTCCGGGGGCAGGGGAAGGCTACACCTTC.